The sequence of this T cell receptor beta chain was determined in a study of T-cell reconstitution after alpha-beta-depleted transplantation in children. Only a few counts were recorded for this clonotype. Using unique molecular identifiers, the investigators prepared the TCRbeta library. MiXCR, applied by TCRdb to the PCR reads, yields one record per CDR3 protein. Of 350,000 to 400,000 distinct CDR3 sequences detected, about 20% appear once; the ten largest clones hold 3.8%. V lost 3 bases and J lost 0, with 9 bases in between. The CDR3 runs to 15 residues. The germline gives CDR1 MDHEN, CDR2 SYDVKM.

The specimen comprised PBMCs from the stem cell graft donor, sampled from the stem cell graft. The chain employs TRBV28 and TRBJ2-1; D possibly corresponds to TRBD2 (5 bases). The TCR originated in a human donor who donated a stem cell graft to a child with acute myeloid leukemia. The CDR3 DNA reads TGTGCCAGCAGTTTCAGCGGTCACTCCTACAATGAGCAGTTCTTC. Protein: CASSFSGHSYNEQFF.